Following are 16 T cell receptor beta chains from one sample sequenced in a study of cytomegalovirus exposure and HLA in healthy donors. Method: immunoSEQ multiplex PCR; TCRdb's copy keeps in-frame clones and lacks some. The sample includes roughly 130,000 clones, roughly 90% of them seen just once. The sample was PBMCs. Receptors originate from a man aged 30 to 45 in good health and CMV-seronegative.

CDR3 region: CALRKQGYEQYF. CDR3 nucleotides: TGTGCTTTACGGAAACAGGGCTACGAGCAGTACTTC. V and J are TRBV30 and TRBJ2-7; the D gene is possibly TRBD1 (6 bases). The CDR3 runs to 12 residues. Germline V gene sequence: CDR1 GTSNPN, CDR2 SVGIG (reference sequence).

The chain uses TRBV2 and TRBJ2-4, with TRBD1 matching 9 bases. This CDR3 region has 13 residues. Losses at the gene ends were 5 bases for V and 8 bases for J; bases not matched to a gene: 4. CDR1 and CDR2 from the germline V gene are SNHLY and FYNNEI. The chain's CDR3 is CASSRDREDIQYF. CDR3 coding DNA: TGTGCCAGCAGTAGGGACAGGGAGGACATTCAGTACTTC.

As to this clone: Distinct nucleotide sequences in the sample also encode this CDR3. V gene TRBV4-3 combines with J gene TRBJ1-1; TRBD1 matches 7 bases. CDR3 size: 15 residues. V lost 0 bases, J lost 1 base, and 2 bases stayed unmatched. Germline CDR1 reads LGHNA; CDR2 reads YSLEER. CDR3 sequence (DNA): TGCGCCAGCAGCCAAGACCAGGGGGGGAACACTGAAGCTTTCTTT. Encoded protein: CASSQDQGGNTEAFF.

The chain has TRBV6-6 and TRBJ1-1; D possibly corresponds to TRBD1 (5 bases). CDR3 size: 15 residues. V gave up 3 bases and J gave up 10 bases, with 21 bases separating them. CDR1 is MNHNY, CDR2 SVGAGI, per germline (reference sequence). The CDR3 DNA reads TGTGCCAGCAGTTATCCCCACAGGCGGGGTTTTGGAGCTTTCTTT. This translates into CASSYPHRRGFGAFF.

This clone was seen a single time. The chain carries TRBV27 and TRBJ1-1; no definite D call. The CDR3 is made up of 10 amino acids. Germline-derived CDR1 and CDR2 are MNHEY and SMNVEV (reference sequence). V was cut by 10 bases and J by 6 bases, with 9 bases left in between. The CDR3 spells CAIPPAEAFF. DNA of the CDR3: TGTGCCATACCCCCAGCTGAAGCTTTCTTT.

The V call is TRBV7-9, the J call TRBJ2-1; D is unresolved. V was cut by 5 bases and J by 2 bases, with 10 bases left in between. CDR1 and CDR2 (germline): SEHNR, FQNEAQ (reference sequence). The length of the CDR3 is 14 residues. CDR3 protein: CASSPNGAYNEQFF. CDR3 DNA sequence: TGTGCCAGCAGCCCTAACGGTGCCTACAATGAGCAGTTCTTC.

The V and J genes are TRBV29-1 and TRBJ1-1, with TRBD1 identical over 8 bases. J was trimmed by 1 base and V by 6 bases; bases with no gene match: 4. The germline V gene encodes CDR1 SQVTM and CDR2 ANQGSEA. This CDR3 spans 13 amino acids. CDR3 sequence reads: CSVSDRGNTEAFF. The CDR3 bases are TGCAGCGTATCCGACAGGGGGAACACTGAAGCTTTCTTT.

In its sample, this clone was seen a few times. V is TRBV6-1 and J is TRBJ2-2; TRBD1 is a possible D gene (5 bases). This CDR3 is 14 amino acids long. V was pared by 8 bases and J by 5 bases, with 15 bases between. CDR1 and CDR2 (germline): MNHNS, SASEGT. In DNA, the CDR3 is TGTGCCAGCCCAGAACAGACAGAAACCGGGGAGCTGTTTTTT. It is translated as CASPEQTETGELFF.

This clone was seen just once. As DNA, the CDR3 is TGCGCCAGCGGCCAGGGCCTCACCGGGGAGCTGTTTTTT. Translated, it gives CASGQGLTGELFF. V usage is TRBV10-1 and J usage is TRBJ2-2, with a tentative D call TRBD1 (5 bases). Per the germline V gene, CDR1 is WNHNN and CDR2 is SYGVQD (reference sequence). CDR3 length: 13 residues. V was cut by 8 bases and J by 4 bases, with 11 bases left in between.

This chain uses TRBV19 with TRBJ2-1, with 8 nucleotides matching TRBD2. Germline trimming cut 1 base from V and 15 bases from J; bases unmatched to any gene: 14. This CDR3 has 15 amino acids. Germline lookup yields CDR1 LNHDA and CDR2 SQIVND (reference sequence). The CDR3 nucleotides are TGTGCCAGTAGTATAGGGCAGGGTGCCGGGAGGGAAGGGTTCTTC. Encoded protein: CASSIGQGAGREGFF.

The gene calls are TRBV29-1 and TRBJ1-5; maybe TRBD1 (6 bases). V was shortened by 4 bases and J by 6 bases, with 16 bases between the two germline ends. Germline CDR1 is SQVTM and CDR2 is ANQGSEA. This CDR3 spans 14 amino acids. Here the CDR3 reads CSVGSLGAGQPQHF. The CDR3 coding sequence is TGCAGCGTTGGTAGTCTGGGGGCGGGTCAGCCCCAGCATTTT.

The chain couples TRBV5-1 to TRBJ2-1, with TRBD2 matching over 13 bases. Germline loops: CDR1 SGHRS, CDR2 YFSETQ. J gave up 2 bases and V 3 bases, and 8 bases lay outside the gene matches. CDR3 length: 18 residues. CDR3: CASSSGLAGPGPYNEQFF. Written as DNA, the CDR3 is TGCGCCAGCAGCTCGGGACTAGCGGGACCGGGGCCCTACAATGAGCAGTTCTTC.

V is TRBV6-6 and J is TRBJ2-7; D gene uncertain. The CDR3 consists of 12 residues. The germline CDR1 and CDR2 sequences are MNHNY and SVGAGI (reference sequence). Trimming cost V 0 bases and J 5 bases, with 5 bases left between them. CDR3: CASSYSRDEQYF. CDR3 DNA: TGTGCCAGCAGTTACTCACGGGACGAGCAGTACTTC.

The J gene is TRBJ2-7, the V gene TRBV6-6; TRBD2 is a possible D gene (5 bases). Trimming left V 2 bases short and J 3 bases short, with 11 bases between. The CDR3 is 14 amino acids. Germline V gene sequence: CDR1 MNHNY, CDR2 SVGAGI (reference sequence). The CDR3 coding sequence is TGTGCCAGCAGTTACAATGACTACCACTACGAGCAGTACTTC. Translating gives CASSYNDYHYEQYF.

The table lists this clone with a count of one. V gene TRBV29-1 combines with J gene TRBJ2-5; no reliable D call. The CDR3 loop spans 10 amino acids. Trimming removed 7 bases at V and 7 bases at J, with 10 bases between. Germline assignment: CDR1 SQVTM and CDR2 ANQGSEA. The CDR3 protein is CSAISGTQYF. The CDR3 coding sequence is TGCAGCGCCATTTCCGGGACCCAGTACTTC.

The gene calls are TRBV5-1 and TRBJ2-1; 12 bases match TRBD2. Germline CDR1 SGHRS, CDR2 YFSETQ. This CDR3 has 16 amino acids. V was clipped by 1 base and J by 5 bases; unmatched bases: 4. The chain's CDR3 is CASSLPLAGGDNEQFF. CDR3 DNA sequence: TGCGCCAGCAGCTTGCCCCTAGCGGGAGGGGACAATGAGCAGTTCTTC.